The subject of this entry is one TCR beta chain. This clone's antigen is unknown. Base qualities are not recorded, but no much larger clone differs from it by a single base. Library preparation employed the immunoSEQ multiplex PCR assay. Entries here come from immuneACCESS through TCRdb and include only in-frame sequences with V and J called. Some clones fail to appear in such tables; in the studies checked, an unresolved V gene covers under half of the shortfall, and the cause of the remainder is unknown. This sample lists roughly 40,000 clones; 75% to 95% were detected once. Of the sample, about 2% is held by the ten largest clones. This entry is derived from a study of T cell changes during pregnancy in multiple sclerosis (dated by TCRdb to between 2018 and 2021). Regarding the study in general: The study examined how the T cell repertoire changed over the course of pregnancy in women with multiple sclerosis.

Reading from cysteine to phenylalanine, the CDR3 counts 15 amino acids. The sequence is cut down to CDR3 DNA, 45 bases in frame from base 1. Here the sequenced sample was CD4+ T cells from peripheral blood mononuclear cells, taken after pregnancy. The sequence came from a female donor in good health, enrolled as a control in a pregnancy study. The chain couples TRBV1 to TRBJ2-1; the D call in the table, TRBD2, was not verified against the DNA. TRBV1 is described as a pseudogene. In nucleotides, the sequence is TGCACCAGCAGCCATTGGCGGGGGGGCCATTTTGAGCAGTTCTTC. This yields the protein CTSSHWRGGHFEQFF.